These 29 T cell receptor beta chains were sequenced from one sample in a study of shared clonotypes between healthy human individuals. The method was immunoSEQ multiplex PCR; TCRdb's version includes in-frame clones alone and lacks a portion of them. The repertoire has 2 million to 2.5 million clones, 90% to 96% of them found once; the top ten carry around 0.13%. Sequences were obtained from naive CD4+ T cells sorted from blood. Specified subset: CD45RA+ positively selected. Source of these receptors: a man younger than 35 in good health.

V gene TRBV19 combines with J gene TRBJ1-2; D is ambiguous. The CDR3 has 14 residues. V was clipped by 1 base and J by 2 bases, with 8 bases between them. CDR1 and CDR2 from the germline V gene are LNHDA and SQIVND (reference sequence). CDR3 sequence reads: CASSIVTANYGYTF. In DNA, the CDR3 is TGTGCCAGTAGTATAGTAACGGCAAACTATGGCTACACCTTC.

The chain uses TRBV27 and TRBJ1-4; 7 positions match TRBD1. The V gene's germline CDR1 is MNHEY and CDR2 SMNVEV (reference sequence). CDR3 length: 14 amino acids. Unmatched junction bases numbered 10, after V lost 5 bases and J lost 10 bases. CDR3 residues: CASSQDRAVGKLFF. The CDR3 region has the DNA TGTGCCAGCAGTCAAGACAGGGCGGTTGGAAAACTGTTTTTT.

The chain uses TRBV27 and TRBJ1-5; the match to TRBD1 covers 9 bases. The CDR3 contains 14 residues. Germline V gives CDR1 MNHEY, CDR2 SMNVEV (reference sequence). Trimming cost V 6 bases and J 4 bases; bases outside gene matches: 4. The CDR3 nucleotides read TGTGCCAGCAGACTACAGGGGGCAAATCAGCCCCAGCATTTT. It encodes CASRLQGANQPQHF.

V and J are TRBV30 and TRBJ1-1, with D unclear. The CDR3 loop spans 13 amino acids. Germline CDR1 and CDR2: GTSNPN and SVGIG (reference sequence). The ends were cut back, 4 bases at V and 2 bases at J, with 11 bases in the middle. CDR3: CAWIRSLNTEAFF. The CDR3 nucleotides read TGTGCCTGGATAAGAAGCCTTAACACTGAAGCTTTCTTT.

The chain combines TRBV7-2 with TRBJ2-2; TRBD1 might be the D (6 bases). The CDR3 covers 17 residues. Germline values: CDR1 SGHTA, CDR2 FQGNSA. With 5 bases removed from V and 0 bases from J, the gap between germline ends came to 16 bases. CDR3 in amino acids: CASSKIPGQTNTGELFF. The CDR3 nucleotides read TGTGCCAGCAGCAAAATACCGGGACAAACGAACACCGGGGAGCTGTTTTTT.

The chain links TRBV30 to TRBJ1-2, with D tentatively TRBD1 (6 bases). There are 15 residues in the CDR3. The V end lost 0 bases, the J end lost 8 bases, and 19 bases lay between the germline ends. Germline CDR1 and CDR2: GTSNPN and SVGIG (reference sequence). The CDR3 region is CAWSVIGTTLGGYTF. CDR3 DNA: TGTGCCTGGAGTGTAATCGGGACAACCCTTGGGGGCTACACCTTC.

This sequence joins TRBV27 and TRBJ2-1; D is unclear. Looked up from germline, CDR1 is MNHEY and CDR2 is SMNVEV (reference sequence). V was shortened by 3 bases and J by 7 bases, with 4 bases between the two germline ends. The CDR3 consists of 11 residues. CDR3 loop: CASSFSNEQFF. In DNA form, the CDR3 reads TGTGCCAGCAGTTTCTCTAATGAGCAGTTCTTC.

This chain connects TRBV7-2 to TRBJ1-3, with 8 positions matching TRBD1. The CDR3 is 15 amino acids. The V segment lost 5 bases and the J segment 4 bases; nucleotides outside the gene matches: 7. Germline CDR1 and CDR2: SGHTA and FQGNSA. Written as DNA, the CDR3 is TGTGCCAGCAGCCAAAGGACAGGGACCGGAAACACCATATATTTT. It specifies CASSQRTGTGNTIYF. Complete variable domain (other parts from reference TRBV7-2 and TRBJ1-3): GAGVSQSPSNKVTEKGKDVELRCDPISGHTALYWYRQSLGQGLEFLIYFQGNSAPDKSGLPSDRFSAERTGGSVSTLTIQRTQQEDSAVYLCASSQRTGTGNTIYFGEGSWLTVV.

V gene TRBV7-6 combines with J gene TRBJ2-1; the D gene could be TRBD1 or TRBD2 (5 bases each). The CDR3 spans 15 residues. Per the germline V gene, CDR1 is SGHVS and CDR2 is FNYEAQ. Trimming removed 5 bases at V and 9 bases at J, with 20 bases between. This chain's CDR3 is CASSPESSGTREQFF. Here the CDR3 DNA reads TGTGCCAGCAGCCCAGAATCATCAGGGACCCGTGAGCAGTTCTTC.

This chain joins TRBV6-1 and TRBJ1-2; 8 bases are a match to TRBD1. With 8 bases clipped from V and 3 bases from J, the junction kept 8 bases outside the gene matches. The CDR3 length is 14 residues. Germline-derived CDR1 and CDR2 are MNHNS and SASEGT. CDR3 in DNA: TGTGCCAGCCGGCAGGGGGCTATGGACTATGGCTACACCTTC. Translated: CASRQGAMDYGYTF.

As regards this clone: Other DNA sequences in this specimen translate into the identical CDR3. V and J are TRBV30 and TRBJ1-2; D is undetermined. The V gene lost 0 bases and the J gene lost 0 bases, with 5 bases spanning the gap. Germline assignment: CDR1 GTSNPN and CDR2 SVGIG (reference sequence). The CDR3 runs to 13 residues. For the CDR3, the DNA is TGTGCCTGGAGTGTAGGTTCTAACTATGGCTACACCTTC. As protein: CAWSVGSNYGYTF.

The chain has TRBV19 and TRBJ1-2; 10 bases are a match to TRBD1. This CDR3 has 15 amino acids. From germline, CDR1 is LNHDA and CDR2 SQIVND (reference sequence). J gave up 4 bases and V 6 bases, and 8 bases lay outside the gene matches. DNA of the CDR3: TGTGCCAGTAGGTGGGGGACAGGGGACTTCTATGGCTACACCTTC. This gives the protein CASRWGTGDFYGYTF.

In the case of this clone: A single base separates this from a much larger clone, so it may be a read error. This CDR3 is CASSPDRNYGYTF. The CDR3 DNA reads TGTGCCAGCAGTCCGGACAGGAACTATGGCTACACCTTC. The V and J genes are TRBV2 and TRBJ1-2, with 7 nucleotides matching TRBD1. This CDR3 is 13 amino acids long. Germline loops: CDR1 SNHLY, CDR2 FYNNEI. The junction had 2 bases not matched to a gene; V was cut back by 5 bases and J by 2 bases.

The V call is TRBV7-2, the J call TRBJ2-7, with 7 bases that match TRBD2. V was clipped by 5 bases and J by 5 bases; unmatched bases: 9. Germline CDR1 is SGHTA and CDR2 is FQGNSA. The CDR3 covers 14 residues. The CDR3 loop is CASSPGGSSHEQYF. CDR3 in DNA: TGTGCCAGCAGCCCGGGCGGGAGTTCCCACGAGCAGTACTTC.

The genes are TRBV7-2 and TRBJ1-2, with TRBD1 identical over 7 bases. Trimming at V came to 6 bases and at J to 6 bases, leaving 10 bases not matched to a gene. The germline V gene encodes CDR1 SGHTA and CDR2 FQGNSA. The CDR3 is 14 amino acids. The CDR3 sequence is CASRIAQGLHGYTF. For the CDR3, the DNA is TGTGCCAGCAGGATTGCACAGGGGTTGCATGGCTACACCTTC.

V gene TRBV2 combines with J gene TRBJ2-3; D is possibly TRBD2 (5 bases). The length of the CDR3 is 14 residues. V was trimmed by 1 base and J by 3 bases, leaving 8 bases between them. Per the germline V gene, CDR1 is SNHLY and CDR2 is FYNNEI. Here the CDR3 DNA reads TGTGCCAGCAGTGAAGACGGGGAAACAGATACGCAGTATTTT. As protein: CASSEDGETDTQYF.

The gene calls are TRBV6-5 and TRBJ2-7, with 10 bases matching TRBD1. Germline V gives CDR1 MNHEY, CDR2 SVGAGI. The CDR3 contains 15 residues. The ends lost 6 bases at V and 2 bases at J; junction bases unmatched: 7. CDR3 in DNA: TGTGCCAGCAGCCCCGGACAGGGGGGGACCTACGAGCAGTACTTC. Amino acid sequence: CASSPGQGGTYEQYF.

The J gene is TRBJ2-1, the V gene TRBV11-3; D is ambiguous. The CDR3 is made up of 14 amino acids. Trimming removed 1 base at V and 3 bases at J, with 7 bases between. Germline CDR1 and CDR2: SGHNT and YENEEA. For the CDR3, the DNA is TGTGCCAGCAGCTTAGTTGGCAACTACAATGAGCAGTTCTTC. It specifies CASSLVGNYNEQFF.

The chain recombines TRBV18 with TRBJ2-3, with 8 bases identical to TRBD2. V shed 3 bases and J 0 bases; nucleotides not matched to a gene: 5. Germline CDR1 is KGHSH and CDR2 is LQKENI. CDR3 length equals 16 residues. The CDR3 sequence: CASSPQRGQSTDTQYF. The CDR3 nucleotides read TGTGCCAGCTCACCGCAGCGGGGGCAGAGCACAGATACGCAGTATTTT.

The rearrangement joins TRBV7-2 to TRBJ2-3; 9 bases fit TRBD2. The CDR3 is 17 amino acids. The germline V gene encodes CDR1 SGHTA and CDR2 FQGNSA. V lost 4 bases to trimming and J lost 3 bases; unmatched junction nucleotides: 11. CDR3 region: CASSSRGREGRTDTQYF. CDR3 bases: TGTGCCAGCAGCTCTAGAGGGCGGGAGGGCCGTACAGATACGCAGTATTTT.

The chain couples TRBV6-1 to TRBJ2-3; 10 bases line up with TRBD1. The J segment lost 1 base and the V segment lost 3 bases, leaving 1 base of the junction unmatched. CDR3 size: 15 residues. Germline V gives CDR1 MNHNS, CDR2 SASEGT. Here the CDR3 DNA reads TGTGCCAGCAGTGAGGGGACAGGGGGCACAGATACGCAGTATTTT. Its translation: CASSEGTGGTDTQYF.

The count of this clone is one. The rearrangement links TRBV19 to TRBJ1-2; TRBD1 might be the D (5 bases). V was trimmed by 4 bases and J by 3 bases, leaving 9 bases between them. This CDR3 has 13 residues. The germline CDR1 and CDR2 sequences are LNHDA and SQIVND (reference sequence). In nucleotides, the CDR3 is TGTGCCAGTAGTAGGTCCAGGGACTATGGCTACACCTTC. Translation gives CASSRSRDYGYTF. Full variable domain (missing parts from reference TRBV19 and TRBJ1-2): DGGITQSPKYLFRKEGQNVTLSCEQNLNHDAMYWYRQDPGQGLRLIYYSQIVNDFQKGDIAEGYSVSREKKESFPLTVTSAQKNPTAFYLCASSRSRDYGYTFGSGTRLTVV.

In the case of this clone: At one end, the junction sequence differs from germline, possibly due to a read error. The J gene is TRBJ2-1, the V gene TRBV7-7; a weak D match, TRBD2 (5 bases). In germline, CDR1 is SSHAT, CDR2 FNYEAQ (reference sequence). The CDR3 covers 13 residues. Here the CDR3 reads CASSPGLNNEQFF. CDR3 DNA: TGTGCTAGCAGCCCAGGACTTAACAATGAGCAGTTCTTC.

This clone was observed a single time. The germline gene is not matched at one end of the junction; a read error may be the cause. Other DNA sequences within the sample encode an identical CDR3. The chain couples TRBV5-1 to TRBJ2-2; the match to TRBD1 covers 9 bases. The CDR3 loop spans 16 amino acids. Germline V gene data show CDR1 as SGHRS and CDR2 as YFSETQ. The CDR3 here is CASSLGTGSNTGELFF. The DNA for the CDR3 is TGCGCCAGCAGTTTGGGGACAGGGTCGAACACCGGGGAGCTGTTTTTT.

The chain uses TRBV11-2 and TRBJ2-5, with 9 nucleotides matching TRBD2. Trimming removed 4 bases from V and 1 base from J; junction bases left unmatched: 4. Looked up from germline, CDR1 is SGHAT and CDR2 is FQNNGV. The CDR3 is 15 amino acids. CDR3 coding DNA: TGTGCCAGCAGCTCCGGTAGCGGGGGCCAAGAGACCCAGTACTTC. Protein: CASSSGSGGQETQYF.

The chain joins TRBV30 to TRBJ1-6, with 7 bases identical to TRBD1. The ends lost 0 bases at V and 7 bases at J; junction bases unmatched: 6. CDR3 length: 15 residues. In germline, CDR1 is GTSNPN, CDR2 SVGIG (reference sequence). In nucleotides, the CDR3 is TGTGCCTGGAGTGTACGGAACAGGGGAAATTCACCCCTCCACTTT. Translated: CAWSVRNRGNSPLHF. Together with reference TRBV30 and TRBJ1-6, the CDR3 gives the full variable domain: SQTIHQWPATLVQPVGSPLSLECTVEGTSNPNLYWYRQAAGRGLQLLFYSVGIGQISSEVPQNLSASRPQDRQFILSSKKLLLSDSGFYLCAWSVRNRGNSPLHFGNGTRLTVT.

The V call is TRBV30, the J call TRBJ1-5; weak D call: TRBD1 (6 bases). The CDR3 totals 18 residues. Germline CDR1 and CDR2: GTSNPN and SVGIG (reference sequence). V was trimmed by 0 bases and J by 4 bases, leaving 22 bases between them. The CDR3 here is CAWSVSKFGGRENQPQHF. CDR3 DNA sequence: TGTGCCTGGAGTGTAAGTAAATTTGGGGGGCGCGAAAATCAGCCCCAGCATTTT.

The chain links TRBV7-2 to TRBJ1-2, with 11 nucleotides matching TRBD1. This CDR3 has 14 amino acids. V was pared by 6 bases and J by 12 bases, with 12 bases of the junction left unmatched. Germline V lookup: CDR1 SGHTA, CDR2 FQGNSA. In DNA, the CDR3 is TGTGCCAGCAGTCTGTCCCGGGACAGGGGGTTGGACACCTTC. This sequence encodes CASSLSRDRGLDTF.

The chain employs TRBV6-1 and TRBJ2-3; D is undetermined. Trimming stripped 6 bases from V and 0 bases from J, with 10 bases between. CDR3 size: 14 residues. CDR1 is MNHNS, CDR2 SASEGT, per germline. CDR3 coding DNA: TGTGCCAGCAGACTCAGTTATAGCACAGATACGCAGTATTTT. Encoded protein: CASRLSYSTDTQYF.